This TCR beta chain was obtained from a study of cytomegalovirus exposure and HLA in healthy donors. Study-level information: One earlier analysis, a look at some 180 million T cells, found around 110 million unique TCR beta sequences. Of 350 to 400 genotyped donors, around 86% grouped in the Caucasian-associated ancestry cluster. The study's findings and limits: Researchers catalogued roughly 150 TCR beta chains as cytomegalovirus-associated. Earlier analysis found most TCR beta V segments productive about 87% or about 30% of the time.

PCR involved 60 Vbeta and 13 Jbeta primers. The data were produced by immunoSEQ multiplex PCR, yet TCRdb's version contains in-frame clones alone and is incomplete. The repertoire holds 150,000 to 200,000 clones, with 81% as singletons. For this clone: Its antigen is unidentified.

Trimming pared 6 bases from V and 3 bases from J, leaving 17 bases between. Germline CDR1 reads LNHDA; CDR2 reads SQIVND (reference sequence). This CDR3 is 16 amino acids long. V and J are TRBV19 and TRBJ2-2, with D perhaps matching TRBD1 (6 bases). The source of this sequence is a man aged 18 to 30 in good health and CMV-seronegative. The source material was PBMCs. In DNA form, the CDR3 reads TGTGCCAGTAGCCCCTGGGGGACACCGCACACCGGGGAGCTGTTTTTT. Encoded protein: CASSPWGTPHTGELFF. The full variable domain, rest sourced from reference TRBV19 and TRBJ2-2, is DGGITQSPKYLFRKEGQNVTLSCEQNLNHDAMYWYRQDPGQGLRLIYYSQIVNDFQKGDIAEGYSVSREKKESFPLTVTSAQKNPTAFYLCASSPWGTPHTGELFFGEGSRLTVL.